This T cell receptor beta chain emerged from a study of beta chain features in type 1 diabetes. CD4+ cells of the naive, central memory, regulatory and stem cell-like memory types were sorted via CD45RO/CCR7/CD25/CD127/CD95/CD27. Study-wide points: Shorter TCRB CDR3s, moderately but significantly so, marked every one of the four CD4+ subsets in Type 1 diabetes patients. PCR might preferentially amplify shorter templates, equally in patients and controls.

CDR3 length: 13 residues. Trimming removed 7 bases from V and 0 bases from J, with 7 bases in between. Germline V CDR1 and CDR2: LNHDA, SQIVND (reference sequence). About this clone itself: What it binds is unknown.

Every isolated RNA sample was fully reverse transcribed, so sequencing captured expressed TCRB transcripts. The method was immunoSEQ multiplex PCR; TCRdb's version includes in-frame clones alone and lacks a portion of them. Of 250,000 to 400,000 clones listed, about 14% are singletons. The chain links TRBV19 to TRBJ1-3; no reliable D call. The sample consisted of central memory CD4+ T cells from blood. The TCR comes from a man younger than 40 in good health. The CDR3 nucleotides read TGTGCCAGTACACACAACTCTGGAAACACCATATATTTT. Its translation: CASTHNSGNTIYF.